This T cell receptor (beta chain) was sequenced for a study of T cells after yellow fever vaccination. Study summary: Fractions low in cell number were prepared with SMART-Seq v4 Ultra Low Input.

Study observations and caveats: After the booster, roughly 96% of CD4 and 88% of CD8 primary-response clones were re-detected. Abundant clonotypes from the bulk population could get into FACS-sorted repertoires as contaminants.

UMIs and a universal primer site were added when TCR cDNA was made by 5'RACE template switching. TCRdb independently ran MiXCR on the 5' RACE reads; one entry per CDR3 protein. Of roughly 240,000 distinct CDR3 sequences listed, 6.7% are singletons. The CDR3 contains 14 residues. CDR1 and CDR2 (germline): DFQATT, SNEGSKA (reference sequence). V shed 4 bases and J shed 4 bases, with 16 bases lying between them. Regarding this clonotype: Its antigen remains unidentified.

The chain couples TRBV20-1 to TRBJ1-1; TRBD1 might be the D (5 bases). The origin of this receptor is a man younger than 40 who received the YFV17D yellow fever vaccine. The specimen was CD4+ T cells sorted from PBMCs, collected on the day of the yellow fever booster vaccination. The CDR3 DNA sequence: TGCAGTGCTATGCAGGGTTCCGGGGGCACTGAAGCTTTCTTT. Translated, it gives CSAMQGSGGTEAFF.